The 8 T cell receptor beta chains given below trace back to one sample, sequenced in a study of cytomegalovirus exposure and HLA in healthy donors. The PCR had 60 Vbeta and 13 Jbeta primers. The data were produced by immunoSEQ multiplex PCR, yet TCRdb's version contains in-frame clones alone and is incomplete. The data show 80,000 to 90,000 clones, 81% seen once. Input material: PBMCs. The receptors were gathered from a woman in her twenties or thirties in good health and CMV-seronegative.

Turning to this clone: Germline is not matched at one junction end, which may reflect a read error. The V gene is TRBV25-1, the J gene TRBJ2-1, with 9 nucleotides matching TRBD2. CDR1 is MGHDK and CDR2 is SYGVNS in the germline V gene. The CDR3 length is 17 residues. The CDR3 region has the DNA TGTGCCAACAGTGTCGTAGAAGGAGCGGGGGGTAACAATGAGCAGTTCTTC. Encoded protein: CANSVVEGAGGNNEQFF.

The chain combines TRBV30 with TRBJ2-6, with unresolved D. V was shortened by 0 bases and J by 2 bases, with 14 bases between the two germline ends. The CDR3 totals 17 residues. Germline loops: CDR1 GTSNPN, CDR2 SVGIG (reference sequence). In DNA, the CDR3 is TGTGCCTGGAGTGTAGACACGATCACCCCTGGGGCCAACGTCCTGACTTTC. Its translation: CAWSVDTITPGANVLTF.

The chain is built from TRBV28 and TRBJ1-5; 8 bases are shared with TRBD1. CDR3 length: 19 amino acids. Per germline, CDR1 MDHEN and CDR2 SYDVKM. Trimming cost V 4 bases and J 1 base; bases outside gene matches: 15. The CDR3 coding sequence is TGTGCCAGCAGTTCACAAGAGGGACAGGTAGGGTTCAGCAATCAGCCCCAGCATTTT. It is translated as CASSSQEGQVGFSNQPQHF. Together with reference TRBV28 and TRBJ1-5, the CDR3 gives the full variable domain: DVKVTQSSRYLVKRTGEKVFLECVQDMDHENMFWYRQDPGLGLRLIYFSYDVKMKEKGDIPEGYSVSREKKERFSLILESASTNQTSMYLCASSSQEGQVGFSNQPQHFGDGTRLSIL.

This chain connects TRBV25-1 to TRBJ2-1, with 8 nucleotides matching TRBD2. The germline V gene has CDR1 MGHDK and CDR2 SYGVNS. This CDR3 spans 15 amino acids. V lost 3 bases, J lost 8 bases, and 9 bases stayed unmatched. The CDR3 sequence: CASSDRAGGRHEQFF. The CDR3 coding sequence is TGTGCCAGCAGTGACAGGGCGGGAGGTCGGCATGAGCAGTTCTTC.

The rearrangement links TRBV9 to TRBJ1-4; D is uncertain. Germline CDR1 reads SGDLS; CDR2 reads YYNGEE. The CDR3 length is 12 residues. V was clipped by 3 bases and J by 4 bases, with 4 bases between them. In DNA, the CDR3 is TGTGCCAGCAGCGCAGATAATGAAAAACTGTTTTTT. Translation: CASSADNEKLFF.

The gene calls are TRBV6-5 and TRBJ2-7; 8 bases line up with TRBD1. Germline lookup yields CDR1 MNHEY and CDR2 SVGAGI. The trim removed 5 bases at V and 4 bases at J, leaving 10 bases unmatched. The CDR3 loop spans 15 amino acids. CDR3 protein: CASSTAGQGIYEQYF. In DNA, the CDR3 is TGTGCCAGCAGTACCGCCGGACAGGGTATTTACGAGCAGTACTTC.

The CDR3 region is CAISSYDEQYF. CDR3 in DNA: TGTGCCATCAGCTCGTATGACGAGCAGTACTTC. The chain employs TRBV10-3 and TRBJ2-7, with unresolved D. V was clipped by 6 bases and J by 5 bases, with 8 bases between them. The CDR3 totals 11 residues. Germline V lookup: CDR1 ENHRY, CDR2 SYGVKD.

CDR3 in DNA: TGTGCCACCAGCAGAGATCACGGACTAGCGGGAGATCGGCACCGCTACAATGAGCAGTTCTTC. It specifies CATSRDHGLAGDRHRYNEQFF. V gene TRBV15 combines with J gene TRBJ2-1, with 13 bases lining up with TRBD2. Germline V lookup: CDR1 LNHNV, CDR2 YYDKDF (reference sequence). The CDR3 consists of 21 residues. V trimming: 0 bases; J trimming: 3 bases; junction bases outside the gene matches: 14.